This T cell receptor beta chain was documented in a study of graft-versus-host responses after intestinal transplantation. Study background: Recipients underwent multivisceral, liver-intestinal, or isolated intestinal transplants. Recipients were all induced with anti-thymocyte globulin, then given tacrolimus and steroids for two to three years. Whole-study results and caveats: Association was observed between peak circulating GvH clone levels and early post-transplant HvG declines.

Assay: immunoSEQ multiplex PCR; the TCRdb copy retains only in-frame clones and omits some. Here the sample spans around 130,000 clones, approximately 90% being singletons. This CDR3 has 13 amino acids. V lost 3 bases to trimming and J lost 7 bases, with 11 bases between them. In germline, CDR1 is KGHSH, CDR2 LQKENI. To note about this clone: Antigen specificity is unknown.

The chain uses TRBV18 and TRBJ2-3; D unresolved. The source was unstimulated CD4+ T cells sorted from spleen or lymph node cells, collected before intestinal transplant. This clonotype was sampled from a human donor who received an intestinal transplant. CDR3 sequence (DNA): TGTGCCAGCTCACCGAAGTCTCGCCATACGCAGTATTTT. It translates to CASSPKSRHTQYF.